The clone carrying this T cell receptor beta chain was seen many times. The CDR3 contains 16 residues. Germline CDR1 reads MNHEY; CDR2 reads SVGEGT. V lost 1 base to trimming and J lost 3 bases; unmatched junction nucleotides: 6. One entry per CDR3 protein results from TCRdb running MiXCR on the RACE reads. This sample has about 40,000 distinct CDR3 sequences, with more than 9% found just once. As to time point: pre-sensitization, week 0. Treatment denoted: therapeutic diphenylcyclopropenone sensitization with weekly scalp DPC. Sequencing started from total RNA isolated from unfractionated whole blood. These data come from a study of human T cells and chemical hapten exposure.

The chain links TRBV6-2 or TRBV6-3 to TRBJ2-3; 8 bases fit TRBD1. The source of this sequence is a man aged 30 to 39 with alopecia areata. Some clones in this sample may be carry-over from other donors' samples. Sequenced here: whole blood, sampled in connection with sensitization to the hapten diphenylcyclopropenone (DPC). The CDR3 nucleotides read TGTGCCAGCAGTTACTGGTTCAGGGGGCCGACAGATACGCAGTATTTT. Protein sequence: CASSYWFRGPTDTQYF.